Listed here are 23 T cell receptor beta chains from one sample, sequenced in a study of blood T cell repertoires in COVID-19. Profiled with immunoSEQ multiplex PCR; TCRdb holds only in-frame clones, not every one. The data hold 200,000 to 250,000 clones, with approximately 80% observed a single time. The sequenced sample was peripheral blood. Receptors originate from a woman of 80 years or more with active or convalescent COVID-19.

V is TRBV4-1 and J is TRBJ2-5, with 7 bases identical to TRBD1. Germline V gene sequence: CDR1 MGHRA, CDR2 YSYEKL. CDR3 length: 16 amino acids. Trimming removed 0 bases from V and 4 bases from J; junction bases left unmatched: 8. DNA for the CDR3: TGCGCCAGCAGCCAAGAGCGAGACAGGGTGGGAGAGACCCAGTACTTC. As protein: CASSQERDRVGETQYF.

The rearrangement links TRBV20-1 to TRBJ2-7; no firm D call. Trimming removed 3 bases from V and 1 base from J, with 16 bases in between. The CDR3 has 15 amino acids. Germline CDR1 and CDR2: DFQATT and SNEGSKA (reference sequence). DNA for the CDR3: TGCAGTGCTAGTGCGACAATTGTTATTTCCTACGAGCAGTACTTC. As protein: CSASATIVISYEQYF.

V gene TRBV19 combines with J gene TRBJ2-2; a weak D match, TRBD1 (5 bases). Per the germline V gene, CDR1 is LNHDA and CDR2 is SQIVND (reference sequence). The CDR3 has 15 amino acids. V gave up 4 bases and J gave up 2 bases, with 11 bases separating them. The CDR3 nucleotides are TGTGCCAGTAGTACCCCAAGGGGTAACACCGGGGAGCTGTTTTTT. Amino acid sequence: CASSTPRGNTGELFF.

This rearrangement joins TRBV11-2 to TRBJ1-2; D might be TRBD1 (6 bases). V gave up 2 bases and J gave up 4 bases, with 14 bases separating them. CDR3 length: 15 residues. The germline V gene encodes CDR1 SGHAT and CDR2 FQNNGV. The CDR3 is CASSLFIDRFYGYTF. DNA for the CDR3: TGTGCCAGCAGCTTATTTATCGACAGGTTCTATGGCTACACCTTC.

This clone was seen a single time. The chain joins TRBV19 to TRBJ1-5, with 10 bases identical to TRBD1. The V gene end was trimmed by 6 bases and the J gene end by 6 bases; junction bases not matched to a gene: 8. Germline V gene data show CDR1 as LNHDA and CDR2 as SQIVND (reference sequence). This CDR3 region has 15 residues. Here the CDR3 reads CASSVDRGRSQPQHF. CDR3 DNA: TGTGCCAGTAGCGTCGACAGGGGGCGAAGTCAGCCCCAGCATTTT.

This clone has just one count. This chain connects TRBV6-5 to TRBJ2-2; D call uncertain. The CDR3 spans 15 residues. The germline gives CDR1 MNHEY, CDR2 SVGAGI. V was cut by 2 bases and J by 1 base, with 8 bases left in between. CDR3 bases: TGTGCCAGCAGTTACCGCGCTGGGAACACCGGGGAGCTGTTTTTT. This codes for CASSYRAGNTGELFF.

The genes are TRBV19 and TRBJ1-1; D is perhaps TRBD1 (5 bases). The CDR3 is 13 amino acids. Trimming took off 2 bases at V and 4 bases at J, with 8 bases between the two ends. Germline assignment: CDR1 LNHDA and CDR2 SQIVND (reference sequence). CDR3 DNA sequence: TGTGCCAGTAGTATAAGGGGAAGCACTGAAGCTTTCTTT. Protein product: CASSIRGSTEAFF.

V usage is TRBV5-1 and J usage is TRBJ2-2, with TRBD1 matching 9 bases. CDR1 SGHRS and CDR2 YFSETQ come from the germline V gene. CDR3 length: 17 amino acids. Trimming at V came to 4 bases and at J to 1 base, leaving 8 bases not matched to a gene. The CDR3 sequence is CASSDQPGQGNTGELFF. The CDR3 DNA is TGCGCCAGCAGCGATCAACCGGGACAGGGGAACACCGGGGAGCTGTTTTTT.

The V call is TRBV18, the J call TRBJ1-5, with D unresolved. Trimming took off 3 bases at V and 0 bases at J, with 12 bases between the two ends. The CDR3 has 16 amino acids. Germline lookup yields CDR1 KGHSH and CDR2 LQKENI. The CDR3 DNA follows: TGTGCCAGCTCACCCTCGGGTCCTAATAGCAATCAGCCCCAGCATTTT. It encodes CASSPSGPNSNQPQHF.

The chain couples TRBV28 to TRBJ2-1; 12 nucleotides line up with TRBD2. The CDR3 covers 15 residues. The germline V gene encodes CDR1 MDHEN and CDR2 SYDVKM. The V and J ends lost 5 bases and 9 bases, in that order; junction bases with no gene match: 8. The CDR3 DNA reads TGTGCCAGCAGTCCGCCTAGCGGGGGGGCCATTGAGCAGTTCTTC. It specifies CASSPPSGGAIEQFF. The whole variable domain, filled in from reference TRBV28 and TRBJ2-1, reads DVKVTQSSRYLVKRTGEKVFLECVQDMDHENMFWYRQDPGLGLRLIYFSYDVKMKEKGDIPEGYSVSREKKERFSLILESASTNQTSMYLCASSPPSGGAIEQFFGPGTRLTVL.

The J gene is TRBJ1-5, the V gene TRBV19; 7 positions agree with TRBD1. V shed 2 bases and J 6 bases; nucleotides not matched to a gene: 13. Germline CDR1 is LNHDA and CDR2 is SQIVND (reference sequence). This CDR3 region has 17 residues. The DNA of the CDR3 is TGTGCCAGTAGTATAATGGGAACAGGGGAGTACGGTCAGCCCCAGCATTTT. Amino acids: CASSIMGTGEYGQPQHF.

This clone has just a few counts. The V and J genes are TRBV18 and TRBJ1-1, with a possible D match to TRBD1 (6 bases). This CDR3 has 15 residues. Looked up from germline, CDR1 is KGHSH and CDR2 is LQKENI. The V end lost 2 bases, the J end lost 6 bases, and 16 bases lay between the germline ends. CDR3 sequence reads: CASSPRGKQGAEAFF. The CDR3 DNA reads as TGTGCCAGCTCACCAAGGGGCAAACAGGGAGCTGAAGCTTTCTTT.

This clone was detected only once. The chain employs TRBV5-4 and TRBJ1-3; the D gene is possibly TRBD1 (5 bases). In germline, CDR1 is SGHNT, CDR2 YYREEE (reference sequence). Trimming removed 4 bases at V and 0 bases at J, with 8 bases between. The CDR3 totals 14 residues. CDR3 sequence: CASSRGSSGNTIYF. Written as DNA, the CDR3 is TGTGCCAGCAGCCGGGGGAGCTCTGGAAACACCATATATTTT.

CDR3 sequence: CASSQGPGQPQHF. CDR3 coding DNA: TGCGCCAGCAGCCAAGGCCCCGGTCAGCCCCAGCATTTT. The chain combines TRBV4-3 with TRBJ1-5; D unclear. The germline V gene has CDR1 LGHNA and CDR2 YSLEER. This CDR3 contains 13 residues. V was clipped by 1 base and J by 6 bases, with 7 bases between them.

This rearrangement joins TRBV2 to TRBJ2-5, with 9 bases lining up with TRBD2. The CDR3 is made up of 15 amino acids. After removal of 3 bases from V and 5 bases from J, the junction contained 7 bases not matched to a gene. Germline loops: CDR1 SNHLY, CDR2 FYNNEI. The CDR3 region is CASSDLAGAEETQYF. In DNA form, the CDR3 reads TGTGCCAGCAGTGATTTAGCGGGGGCCGAGGAGACCCAGTACTTC.

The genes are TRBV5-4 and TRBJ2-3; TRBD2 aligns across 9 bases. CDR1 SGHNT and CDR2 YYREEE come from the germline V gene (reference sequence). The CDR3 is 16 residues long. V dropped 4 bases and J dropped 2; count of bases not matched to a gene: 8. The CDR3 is CASSRGGAKSTDTQYF. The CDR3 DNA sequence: TGTGCCAGCAGCCGCGGGGGGGCTAAGTCCACAGATACGCAGTATTTT.

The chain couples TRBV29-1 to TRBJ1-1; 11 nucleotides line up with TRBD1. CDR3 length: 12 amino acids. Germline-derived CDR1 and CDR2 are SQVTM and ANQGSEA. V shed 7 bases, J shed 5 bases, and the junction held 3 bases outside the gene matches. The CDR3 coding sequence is TGCAGCGGGGGACAGGGGGGGACTGAAGCTTTCTTT. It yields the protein CSGGQGGTEAFF. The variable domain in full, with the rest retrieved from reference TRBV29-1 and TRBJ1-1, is SAVISQKPSRDICQRGTSLTIQCQVDSQVTMMFWYRQQPGQSLTLIATANQGSEATYESGFVIDKFPISRPNLTFSTLTVSNMSPEDSSIYLCSGGQGGTEAFFGQGTRLTVV.

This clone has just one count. Here the CDR3 DNA reads TGTGCCAGCACAGGGGGAGAGACCCAGTACTTC. Translated, it gives CASTGGETQYF. The chain recombines TRBV2 with TRBJ2-5; 7 nucleotides agree with TRBD1. Trimming removed 7 bases from V and 4 bases from J; junction bases left unmatched: 0. The germline CDR1 and CDR2 sequences are SNHLY and FYNNEI. The CDR3 spans 11 residues.

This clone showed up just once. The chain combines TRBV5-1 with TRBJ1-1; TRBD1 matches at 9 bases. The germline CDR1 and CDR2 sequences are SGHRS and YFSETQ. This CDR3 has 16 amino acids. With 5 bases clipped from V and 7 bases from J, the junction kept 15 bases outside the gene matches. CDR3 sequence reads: CASRDGTGGAGDEAFF. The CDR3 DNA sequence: TGCGCCAGCAGGGATGGTACAGGGGGCGCTGGGGATGAAGCTTTCTTT.

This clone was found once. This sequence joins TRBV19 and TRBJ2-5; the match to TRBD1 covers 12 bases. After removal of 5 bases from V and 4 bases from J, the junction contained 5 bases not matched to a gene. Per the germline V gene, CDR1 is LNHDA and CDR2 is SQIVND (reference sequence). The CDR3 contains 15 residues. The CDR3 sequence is CASSPGQGAGETQYF. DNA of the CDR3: TGTGCCAGTAGTCCGGGACAGGGGGCTGGAGAGACCCAGTACTTC. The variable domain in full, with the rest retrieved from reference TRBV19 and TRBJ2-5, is DGGITQSPKYLFRKEGQNVTLSCEQNLNHDAMYWYRQDPGQGLRLIYYSQIVNDFQKGDIAEGYSVSREKKESFPLTVTSAQKNPTAFYLCASSPGQGAGETQYFGPGTRLLVL.

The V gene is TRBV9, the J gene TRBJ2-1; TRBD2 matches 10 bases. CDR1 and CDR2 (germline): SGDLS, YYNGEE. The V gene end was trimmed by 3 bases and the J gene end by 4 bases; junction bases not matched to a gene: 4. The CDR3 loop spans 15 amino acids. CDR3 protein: CASSATSGDYNEQFF. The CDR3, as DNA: TGTGCCAGCAGCGCAACTAGCGGGGATTACAATGAGCAGTTCTTC.

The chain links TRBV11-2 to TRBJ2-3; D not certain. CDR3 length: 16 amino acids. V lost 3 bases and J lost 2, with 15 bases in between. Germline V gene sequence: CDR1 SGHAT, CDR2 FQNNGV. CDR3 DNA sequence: TGTGCCAGCAGCTTGGTCAGCAGGAATTACACAGATACGCAGTATTTT. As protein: CASSLVSRNYTDTQYF.

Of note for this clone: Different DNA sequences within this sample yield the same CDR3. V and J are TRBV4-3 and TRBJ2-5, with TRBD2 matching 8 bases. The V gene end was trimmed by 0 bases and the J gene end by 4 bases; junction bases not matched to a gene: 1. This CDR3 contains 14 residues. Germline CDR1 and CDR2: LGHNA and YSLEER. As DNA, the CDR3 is TGCGCCAGCAGCCAAGATCGGGGGGGAGAGACCCAGTACTTC. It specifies CASSQDRGGETQYF.